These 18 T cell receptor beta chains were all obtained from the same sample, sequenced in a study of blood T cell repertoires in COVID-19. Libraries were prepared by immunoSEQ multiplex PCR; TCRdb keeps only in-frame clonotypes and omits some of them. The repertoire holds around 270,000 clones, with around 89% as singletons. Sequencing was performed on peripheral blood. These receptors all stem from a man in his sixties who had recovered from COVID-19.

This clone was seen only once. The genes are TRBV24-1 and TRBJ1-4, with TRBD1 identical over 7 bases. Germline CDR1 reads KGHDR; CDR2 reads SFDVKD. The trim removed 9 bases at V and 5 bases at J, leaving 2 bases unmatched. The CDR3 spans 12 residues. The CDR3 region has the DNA TGTGCCACCCTGGGACAGAATGAAAAACTGTTTTTT. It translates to CATLGQNEKLFF.

CDR3 protein: CASSHPGQGTYGYTF. The CDR3, as DNA: TGCGCCAGCAGCCATCCCGGACAGGGGACCTATGGCTACACCTTC. This rearrangement joins TRBV4-1 to TRBJ1-2, with 9 bases fitting TRBD1. CDR3 length: 15 residues. Trimming cost V 3 bases and J 4 bases; bases outside gene matches: 6. Germline assignment: CDR1 MGHRA and CDR2 YSYEKL.

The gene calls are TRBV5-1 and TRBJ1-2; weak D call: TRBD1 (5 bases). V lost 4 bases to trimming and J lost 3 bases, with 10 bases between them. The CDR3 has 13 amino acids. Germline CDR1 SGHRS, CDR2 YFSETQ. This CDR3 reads CASSPTVDYGYTF. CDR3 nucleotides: TGCGCCAGCAGCCCGACAGTCGACTATGGCTACACCTTC.

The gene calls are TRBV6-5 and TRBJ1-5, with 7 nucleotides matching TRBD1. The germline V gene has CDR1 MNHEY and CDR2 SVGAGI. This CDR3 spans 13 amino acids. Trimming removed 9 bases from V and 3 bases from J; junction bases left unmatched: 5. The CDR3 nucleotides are TGTGCCAGTAAGGACAGGAACAATCAGCCCCAGCATTTT. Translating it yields CASKDRNNQPQHF.

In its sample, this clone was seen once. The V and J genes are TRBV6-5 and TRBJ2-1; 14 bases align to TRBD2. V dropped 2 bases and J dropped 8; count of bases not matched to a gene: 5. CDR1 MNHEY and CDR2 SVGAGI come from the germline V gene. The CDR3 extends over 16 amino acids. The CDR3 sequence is CASSYRLAGGRDEQFF. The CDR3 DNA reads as TGTGCCAGCAGTTACCGACTAGCGGGGGGGCGGGATGAGCAGTTCTTC.

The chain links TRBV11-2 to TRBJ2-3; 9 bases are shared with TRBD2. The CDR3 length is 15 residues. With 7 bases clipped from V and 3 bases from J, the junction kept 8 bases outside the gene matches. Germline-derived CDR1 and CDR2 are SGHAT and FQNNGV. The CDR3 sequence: CASTLGSGGTDTQYF. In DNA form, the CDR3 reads TGTGCCAGCACGTTGGGTAGCGGGGGTACAGATACGCAGTATTTT.

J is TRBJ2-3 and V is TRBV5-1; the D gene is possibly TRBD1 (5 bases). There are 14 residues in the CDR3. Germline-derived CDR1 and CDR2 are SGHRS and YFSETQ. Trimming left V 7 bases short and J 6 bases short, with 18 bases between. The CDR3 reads CASLTGPNVDTQYF. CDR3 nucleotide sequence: TGCGCCAGCCTTACAGGACCGAACGTGGATACGCAGTATTTT.

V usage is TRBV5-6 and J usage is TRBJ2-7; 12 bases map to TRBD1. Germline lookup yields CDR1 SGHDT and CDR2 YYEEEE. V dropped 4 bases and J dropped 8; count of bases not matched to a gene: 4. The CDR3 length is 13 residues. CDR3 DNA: TGTGCCAGCAGCGATGGGACAGGGGGCAAGCAGTACTTC. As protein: CASSDGTGGKQYF.

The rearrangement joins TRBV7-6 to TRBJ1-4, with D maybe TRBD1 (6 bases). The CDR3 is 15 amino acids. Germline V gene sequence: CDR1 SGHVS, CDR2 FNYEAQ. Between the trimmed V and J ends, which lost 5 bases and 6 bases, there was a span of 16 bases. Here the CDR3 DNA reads TGTGCCAGCAGCCCTACTTGGGGGCAGGATGAAAAACTGTTTTTT. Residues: CASSPTWGQDEKLFF.

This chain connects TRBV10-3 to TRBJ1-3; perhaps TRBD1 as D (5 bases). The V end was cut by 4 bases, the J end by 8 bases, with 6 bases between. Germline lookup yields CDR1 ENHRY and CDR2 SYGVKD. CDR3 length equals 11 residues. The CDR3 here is CAISGGDTIYF. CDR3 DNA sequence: TGTGCCATCAGTGGGGGGGACACCATATATTTT.

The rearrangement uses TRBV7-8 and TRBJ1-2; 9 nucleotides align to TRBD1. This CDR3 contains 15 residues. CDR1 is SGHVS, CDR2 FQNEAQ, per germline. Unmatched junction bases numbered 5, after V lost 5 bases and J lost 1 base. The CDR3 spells CASSGPGQGNYGYTF. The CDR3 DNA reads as TGTGCCAGCAGCGGGCCGGGACAGGGTAACTATGGCTACACCTTC. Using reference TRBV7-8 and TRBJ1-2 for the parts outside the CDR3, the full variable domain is GAGVSQSPRYKVAKRGQDVALRCDPISGHVSLFWYQQALGQGPEFLTYFQNEAQLDKSGLPSDRFFAERPEGSVSTLKIQRTQQEDSAVYLCASSGPGQGNYGYTFGSGTRLTVV.

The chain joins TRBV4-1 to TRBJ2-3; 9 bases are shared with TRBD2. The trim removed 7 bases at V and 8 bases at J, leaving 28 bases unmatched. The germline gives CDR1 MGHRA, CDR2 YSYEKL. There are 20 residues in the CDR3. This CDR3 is CASISGRAGSLAGPRATQYF. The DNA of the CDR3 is TGCGCCAGCATTTCGGGAAGAGCGGGTTCGCTAGCGGGGCCCAGGGCTACGCAGTATTTT.

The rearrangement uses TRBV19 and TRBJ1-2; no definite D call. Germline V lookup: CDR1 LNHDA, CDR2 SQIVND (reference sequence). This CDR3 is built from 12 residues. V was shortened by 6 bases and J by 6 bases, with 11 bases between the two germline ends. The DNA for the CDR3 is TGTGCCAGTAGAAGGCAGGCAGATGGCTACACCTTC. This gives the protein CASRRQADGYTF.

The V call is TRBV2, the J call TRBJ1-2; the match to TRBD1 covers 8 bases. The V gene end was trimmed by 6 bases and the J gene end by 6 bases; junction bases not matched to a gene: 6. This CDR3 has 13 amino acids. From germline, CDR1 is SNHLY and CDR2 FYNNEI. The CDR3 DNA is TGTGCCAGCAGAGGACAGGGCCCTAATGGCTACACCTTC. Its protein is CASRGQGPNGYTF.

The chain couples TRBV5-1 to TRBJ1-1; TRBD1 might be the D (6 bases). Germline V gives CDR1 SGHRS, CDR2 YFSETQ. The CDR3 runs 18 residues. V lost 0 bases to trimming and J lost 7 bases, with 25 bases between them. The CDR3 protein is CASSLEGQGKAPAREAFF. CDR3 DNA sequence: TGCGCCAGCAGCTTGGAAGGGCAGGGGAAAGCTCCGGCGCGTGAAGCTTTCTTT.

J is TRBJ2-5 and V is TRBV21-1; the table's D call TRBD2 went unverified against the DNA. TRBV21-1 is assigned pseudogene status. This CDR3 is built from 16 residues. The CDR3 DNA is TGTGCCAGCATCGCCGGGGTCACTAGTCCCCAAGAGACCCAGTACTTC. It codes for CASIAGVTSPQETQYF.

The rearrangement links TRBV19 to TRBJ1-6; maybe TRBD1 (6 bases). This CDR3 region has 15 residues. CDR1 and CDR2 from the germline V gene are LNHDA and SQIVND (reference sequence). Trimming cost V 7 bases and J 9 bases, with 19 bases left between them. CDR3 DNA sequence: TGTGCCAGTACCGATGAAGGGGGATTAGGTTCACCCCTCCACTTT. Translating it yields CASTDEGGLGSPLHF.

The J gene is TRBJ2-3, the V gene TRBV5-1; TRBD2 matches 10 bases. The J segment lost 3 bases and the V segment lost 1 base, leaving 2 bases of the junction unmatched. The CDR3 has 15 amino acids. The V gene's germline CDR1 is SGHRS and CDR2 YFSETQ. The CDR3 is CASSLKTSGTDTQYF. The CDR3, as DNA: TGCGCCAGCAGCTTGAAGACTAGCGGGACAGATACGCAGTATTTT.